One T cell receptor beta chain is described in this entry. Its matching antigen is unknown. This sample was taken from a study of CXCR3-negative and CXCR3-positive naive CD8 T cells. UMI-tagged TRB cDNA libraries were built via 5' RACE. From the 5' RACE reads, TCRdb lists one entry per CDR3 protein and no DNA. Its listing shows about 150,000 distinct CDR3 sequences. Study-wide points: Diversity proved comparably high across both naive subsets and much lower in memory CD8+ cells. No difference in surface CD5 was seen between naive subsets, and TCR strength was inferred from TRB CDR3 properties. Naive cells positive for CXCR3 carried more hydrophobic TRB CDR3s than CXCR3-negative ones.

CDR1 SGHRS and CDR2 YFSETQ come from the germline V gene. The CDR3 consists of 15 residues. Input material: naive CXCR3+ CD8+ T cells from blood. Stated subset: CD45RO-CCR7+CD27+CD95- naive CD8+ T cells expressing CXCR3 (TNR3+). The V and J genes are TRBV5-1 and TRBJ2-1; as DNA is missing, the TRBD1 call by TCRdb cannot be tested. The source of this sequence is a human donor in good health. Some clones in this sample may be carry-over from other donors' samples. CDR3 loop: CASSYTSPVGPEQFF.